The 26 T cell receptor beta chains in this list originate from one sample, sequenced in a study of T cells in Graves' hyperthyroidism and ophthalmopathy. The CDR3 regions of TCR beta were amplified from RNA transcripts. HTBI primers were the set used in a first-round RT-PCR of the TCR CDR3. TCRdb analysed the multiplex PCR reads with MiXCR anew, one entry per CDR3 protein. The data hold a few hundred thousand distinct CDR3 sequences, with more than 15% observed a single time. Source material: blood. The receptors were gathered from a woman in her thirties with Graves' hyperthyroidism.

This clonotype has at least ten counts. CDR3 in DNA: TGTGCCAGCAGTTCTGGCCTAGCGGAGAGCTCCTACGAGCAGTACTTC. This translates into CASSSGLAESSYEQYF. V gene TRBV27 combines with J gene TRBJ2-7; 7 bases map to TRBD2. V shed 4 bases and J 0 bases; nucleotides not matched to a gene: 9. The CDR3 is 16 amino acids. Per germline, CDR1 MNHEY and CDR2 SMNVEV (reference sequence).

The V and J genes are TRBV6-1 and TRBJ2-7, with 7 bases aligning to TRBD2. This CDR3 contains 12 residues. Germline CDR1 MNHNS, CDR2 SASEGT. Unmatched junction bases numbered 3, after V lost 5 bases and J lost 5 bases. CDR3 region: CASSRTSNEQYF. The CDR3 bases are TGTGCCAGCAGTAGGACTAGTAACGAGCAGTACTTC.

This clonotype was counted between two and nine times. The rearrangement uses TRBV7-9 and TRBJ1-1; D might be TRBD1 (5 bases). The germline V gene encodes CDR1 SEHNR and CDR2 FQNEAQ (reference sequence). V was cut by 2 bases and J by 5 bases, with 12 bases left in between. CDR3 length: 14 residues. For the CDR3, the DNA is TGTGCCAGCAGCTTAATCGTTGCAGGGACTGAAGCTTTCTTT. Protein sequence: CASSLIVAGTEAFF.

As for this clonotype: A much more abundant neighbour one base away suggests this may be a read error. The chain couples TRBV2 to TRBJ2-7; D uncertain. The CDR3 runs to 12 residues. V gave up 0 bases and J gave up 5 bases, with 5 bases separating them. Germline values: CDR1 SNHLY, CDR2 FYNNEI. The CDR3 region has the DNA TGTGCCAGCAGTGAAGCGACCAACGAGCAGTACTTC. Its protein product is CASSEATNEQYF. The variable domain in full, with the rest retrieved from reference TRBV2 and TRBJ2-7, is EPEVTQTPSHQVTQMGQEVILRCVPISNHLYFYWYRQILGQKVEFLVSFYNNEISEKSEIFDDQFSVERPDGSNFTLKIRSTKLEDSAMYFCASSEATNEQYFGPGTRLTVT.

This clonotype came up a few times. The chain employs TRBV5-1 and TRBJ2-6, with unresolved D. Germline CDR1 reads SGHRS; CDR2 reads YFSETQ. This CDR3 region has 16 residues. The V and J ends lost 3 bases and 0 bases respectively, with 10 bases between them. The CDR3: CASSWVQDSGANVLTF. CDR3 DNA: TGCGCCAGCAGCTGGGTCCAGGACTCTGGGGCCAACGTCCTGACTTTC.

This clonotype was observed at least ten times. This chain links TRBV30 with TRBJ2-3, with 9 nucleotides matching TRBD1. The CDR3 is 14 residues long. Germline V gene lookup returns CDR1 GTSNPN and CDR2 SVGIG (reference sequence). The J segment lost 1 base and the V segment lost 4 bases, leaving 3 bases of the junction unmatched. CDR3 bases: TGTGCCTGGAACCGACAGGGGGGCACAGATACGCAGTATTTT. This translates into CAWNRQGGTDTQYF.

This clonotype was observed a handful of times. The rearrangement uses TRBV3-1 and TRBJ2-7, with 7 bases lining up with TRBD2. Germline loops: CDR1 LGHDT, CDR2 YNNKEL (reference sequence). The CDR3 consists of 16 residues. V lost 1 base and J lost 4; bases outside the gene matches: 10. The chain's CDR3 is CASSQAPSGGPYEQYF. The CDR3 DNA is TGTGCCAGCAGCCAAGCTCCTAGCGGAGGACCGTACGAGCAGTACTTC.

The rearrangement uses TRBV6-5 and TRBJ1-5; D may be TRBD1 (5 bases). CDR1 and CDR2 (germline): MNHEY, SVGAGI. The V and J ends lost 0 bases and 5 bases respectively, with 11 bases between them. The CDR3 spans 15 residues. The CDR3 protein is CASSYSPGRDQPQHF. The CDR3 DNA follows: TGTGCCAGCAGTTACTCGCCAGGGCGGGATCAGCCCCAGCATTTT.

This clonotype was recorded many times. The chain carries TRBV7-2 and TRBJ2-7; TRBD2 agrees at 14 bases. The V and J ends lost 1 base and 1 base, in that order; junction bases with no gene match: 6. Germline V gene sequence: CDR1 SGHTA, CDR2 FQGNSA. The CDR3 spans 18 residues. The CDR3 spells CASSLGGTSGRGSYEQYF. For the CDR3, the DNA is TGTGCCAGCAGCTTAGGGGGGACTAGCGGGAGAGGATCCTACGAGCAGTACTTC.

Written as DNA, the CDR3 is TGCGCCAGCAGCCAACCGGCTGAGGGAGCTGGGGGCTACACCTTC. This codes for CASSQPAEGAGGYTF. V gene TRBV4-1 combines with J gene TRBJ1-2; D call uncertain. Germline CDR1 reads MGHRA; CDR2 reads YSYEKL. Trimming pared 2 bases from V and 8 bases from J, leaving 18 bases between. The CDR3 totals 15 residues.

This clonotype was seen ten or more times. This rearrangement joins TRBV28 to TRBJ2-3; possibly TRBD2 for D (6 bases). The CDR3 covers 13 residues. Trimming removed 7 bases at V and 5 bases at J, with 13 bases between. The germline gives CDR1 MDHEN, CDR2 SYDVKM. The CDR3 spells CASKEGVGDTQYF. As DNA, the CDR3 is TGTGCCAGCAAGGAGGGTGTGGGAGATACGCAGTATTTT.

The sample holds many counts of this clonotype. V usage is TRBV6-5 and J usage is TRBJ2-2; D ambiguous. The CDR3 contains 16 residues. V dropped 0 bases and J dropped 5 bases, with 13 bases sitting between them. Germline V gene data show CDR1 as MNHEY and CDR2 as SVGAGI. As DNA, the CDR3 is TGTGCCAGCAGTTACTCTAGGGTCATGGGGACCGGGGAGCTGTTTTTT. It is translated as CASSYSRVMGTGELFF.

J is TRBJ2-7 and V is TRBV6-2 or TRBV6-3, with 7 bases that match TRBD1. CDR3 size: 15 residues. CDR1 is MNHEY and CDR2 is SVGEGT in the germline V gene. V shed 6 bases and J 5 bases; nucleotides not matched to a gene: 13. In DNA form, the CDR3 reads TGTGCCAGCAGCTTTGAAAGAGGGGGCGTCCACGAGCAGTACTTC. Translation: CASSFERGGVHEQYF.

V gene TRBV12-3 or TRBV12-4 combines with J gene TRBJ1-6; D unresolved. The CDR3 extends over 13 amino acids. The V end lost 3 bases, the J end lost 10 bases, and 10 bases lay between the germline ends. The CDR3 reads CASSFPSGSPLHF. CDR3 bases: TGTGCCAGCAGTTTCCCAAGTGGGTCACCCCTCCACTTT.

The CDR3 sequence is CSVTPGGREYF. CDR3 sequence (DNA): TGCAGCGTCACCCCGGGGGGACGAGAGTATTTT. This chain links TRBV29-1 with TRBJ2-3; TRBD2 aligns across 7 bases. CDR3 length equals 11 residues. With 6 bases clipped from V and 13 bases from J, the junction kept 10 bases outside the gene matches. CDR1 and CDR2 from the germline V gene are SQVTM and ANQGSEA.

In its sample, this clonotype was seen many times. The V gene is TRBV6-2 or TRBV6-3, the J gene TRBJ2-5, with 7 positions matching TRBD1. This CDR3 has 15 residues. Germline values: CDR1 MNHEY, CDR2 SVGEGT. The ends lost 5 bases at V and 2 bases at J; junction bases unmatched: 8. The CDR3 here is CASSIRGMSQETQYF. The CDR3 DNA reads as TGTGCCAGCAGTATCAGGGGGATGAGTCAAGAGACCCAGTACTTC.

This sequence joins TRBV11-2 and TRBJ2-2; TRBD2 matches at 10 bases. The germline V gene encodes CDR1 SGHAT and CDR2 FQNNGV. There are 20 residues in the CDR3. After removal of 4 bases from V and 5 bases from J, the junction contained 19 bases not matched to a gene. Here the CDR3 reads CASSSLLPGLAGVLTGELFF. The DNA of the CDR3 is TGTGCCAGCAGCTCCCTACTCCCTGGTCTAGCGGGAGTATTGACCGGGGAGCTGTTTTTT.

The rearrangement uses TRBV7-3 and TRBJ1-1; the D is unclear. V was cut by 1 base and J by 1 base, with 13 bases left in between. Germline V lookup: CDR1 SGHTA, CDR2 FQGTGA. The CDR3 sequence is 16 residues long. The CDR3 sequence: CASSLISRVGNTEAFF. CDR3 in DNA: TGTGCCAGCAGCTTAATTAGTAGGGTCGGGAACACTGAAGCTTTCTTT.

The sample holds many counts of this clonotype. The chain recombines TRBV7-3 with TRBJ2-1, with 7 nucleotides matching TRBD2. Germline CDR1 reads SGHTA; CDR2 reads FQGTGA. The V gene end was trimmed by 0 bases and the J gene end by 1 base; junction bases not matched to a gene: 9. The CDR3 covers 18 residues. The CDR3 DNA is TGTGCCAGCAGCTTAACAGGGGTGGGGCGGGGGTCCTACAATGAGCAGTTCTTC. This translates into CASSLTGVGRGSYNEQFF.

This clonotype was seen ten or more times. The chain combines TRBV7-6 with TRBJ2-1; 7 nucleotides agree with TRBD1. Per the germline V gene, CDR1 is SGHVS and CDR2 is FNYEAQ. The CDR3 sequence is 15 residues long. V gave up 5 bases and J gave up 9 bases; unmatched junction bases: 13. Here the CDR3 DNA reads TGTGCCAGCAGCAGAGGACAGGCCACAAACAGTGAGCAGTTCTTC. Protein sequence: CASSRGQATNSEQFF.

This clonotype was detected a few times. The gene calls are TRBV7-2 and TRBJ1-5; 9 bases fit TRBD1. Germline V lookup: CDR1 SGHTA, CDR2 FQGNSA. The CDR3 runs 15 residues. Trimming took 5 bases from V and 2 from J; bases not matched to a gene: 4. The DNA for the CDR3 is TGTGCCAGCAGCGGAAGACAGGGGGGCAATCAGCCCCAGCATTTT. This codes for CASSGRQGGNQPQHF.

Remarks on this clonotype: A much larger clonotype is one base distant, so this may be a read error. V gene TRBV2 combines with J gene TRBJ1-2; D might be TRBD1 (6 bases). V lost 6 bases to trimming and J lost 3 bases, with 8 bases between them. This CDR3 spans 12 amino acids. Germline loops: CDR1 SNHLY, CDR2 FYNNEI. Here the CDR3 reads CASRPGDYGYTF. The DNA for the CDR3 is TGTGCCAGCAGGCCAGGGGACTATGGCTACACCTTC.

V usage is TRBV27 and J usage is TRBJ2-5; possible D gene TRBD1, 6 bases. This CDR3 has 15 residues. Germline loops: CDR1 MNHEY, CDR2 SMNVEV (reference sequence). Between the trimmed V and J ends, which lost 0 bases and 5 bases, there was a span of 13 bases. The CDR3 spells CASSLSIRGWETQYF. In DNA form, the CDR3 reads TGTGCCAGCAGTTTATCGATAAGGGGGTGGGAGACCCAGTACTTC.

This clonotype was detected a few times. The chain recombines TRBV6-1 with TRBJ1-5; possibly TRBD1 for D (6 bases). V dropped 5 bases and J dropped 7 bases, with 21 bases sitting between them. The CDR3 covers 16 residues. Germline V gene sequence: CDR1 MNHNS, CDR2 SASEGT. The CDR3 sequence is CASSTSGDPSHQPQHF. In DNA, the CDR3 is TGTGCCAGCAGTACCTCAGGGGACCCGAGCCACCAGCCCCAGCATTTT.

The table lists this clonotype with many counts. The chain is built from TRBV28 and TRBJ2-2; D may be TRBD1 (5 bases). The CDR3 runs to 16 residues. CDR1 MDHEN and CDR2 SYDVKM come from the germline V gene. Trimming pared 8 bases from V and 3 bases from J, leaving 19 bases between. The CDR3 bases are TGTGCCAGCTTCGATAATAGGGGTGGGGACACCGGGGAGCTGTTTTTT. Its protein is CASFDNRGGDTGELFF.

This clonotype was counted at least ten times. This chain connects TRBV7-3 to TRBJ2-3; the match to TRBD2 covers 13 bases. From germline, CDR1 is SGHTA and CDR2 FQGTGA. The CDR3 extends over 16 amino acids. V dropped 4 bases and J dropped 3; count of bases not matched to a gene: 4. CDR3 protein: CASSSPTSGRTDTQYF. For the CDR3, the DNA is TGTGCCAGCAGCTCTCCGACTAGCGGGAGGACAGATACGCAGTATTTT.